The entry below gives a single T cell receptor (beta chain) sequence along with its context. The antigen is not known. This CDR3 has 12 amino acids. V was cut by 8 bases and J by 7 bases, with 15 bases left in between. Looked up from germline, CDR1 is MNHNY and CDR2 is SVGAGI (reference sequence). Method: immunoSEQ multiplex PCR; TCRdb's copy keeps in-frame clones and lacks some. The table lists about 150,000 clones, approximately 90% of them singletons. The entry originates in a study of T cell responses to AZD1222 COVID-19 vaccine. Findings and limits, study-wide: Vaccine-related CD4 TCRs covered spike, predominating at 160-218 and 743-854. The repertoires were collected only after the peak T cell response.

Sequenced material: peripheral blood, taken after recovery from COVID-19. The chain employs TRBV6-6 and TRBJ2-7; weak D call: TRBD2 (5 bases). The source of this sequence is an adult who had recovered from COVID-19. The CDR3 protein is CASGEVAREQYF. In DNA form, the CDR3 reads TGTGCCAGCGGCGAGGTAGCGAGAGAGCAGTACTTC.